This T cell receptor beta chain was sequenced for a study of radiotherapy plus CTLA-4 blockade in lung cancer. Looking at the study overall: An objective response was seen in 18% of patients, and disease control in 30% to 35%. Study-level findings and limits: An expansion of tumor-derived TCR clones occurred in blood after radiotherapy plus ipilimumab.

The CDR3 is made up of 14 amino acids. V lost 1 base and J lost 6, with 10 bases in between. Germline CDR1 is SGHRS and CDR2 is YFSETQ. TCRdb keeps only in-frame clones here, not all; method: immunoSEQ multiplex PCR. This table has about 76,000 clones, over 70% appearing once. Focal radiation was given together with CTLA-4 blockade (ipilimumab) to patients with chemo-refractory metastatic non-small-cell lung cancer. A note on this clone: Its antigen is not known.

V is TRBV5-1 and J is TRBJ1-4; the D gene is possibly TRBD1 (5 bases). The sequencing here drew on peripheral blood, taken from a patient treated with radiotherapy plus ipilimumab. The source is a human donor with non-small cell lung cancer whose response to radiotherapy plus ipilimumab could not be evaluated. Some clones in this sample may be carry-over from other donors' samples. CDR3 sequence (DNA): TGCGCCAGCAGCTTGTTCTCGACAGATGAAAAACTGTTTTTT. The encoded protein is CASSLFSTDEKLFF.